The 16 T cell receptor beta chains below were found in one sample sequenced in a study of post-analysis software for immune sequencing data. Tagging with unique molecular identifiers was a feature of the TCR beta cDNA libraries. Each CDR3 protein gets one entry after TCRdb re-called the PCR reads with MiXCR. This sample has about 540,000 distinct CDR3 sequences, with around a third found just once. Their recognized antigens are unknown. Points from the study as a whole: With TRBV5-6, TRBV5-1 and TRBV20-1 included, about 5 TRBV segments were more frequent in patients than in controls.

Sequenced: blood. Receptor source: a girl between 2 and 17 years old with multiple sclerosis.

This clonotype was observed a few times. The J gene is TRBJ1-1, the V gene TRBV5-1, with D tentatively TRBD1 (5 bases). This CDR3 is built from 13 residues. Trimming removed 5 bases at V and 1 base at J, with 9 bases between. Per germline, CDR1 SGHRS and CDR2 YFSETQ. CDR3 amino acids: CASRDGGNTEAFF. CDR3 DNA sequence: TGCGCCAGCAGAGACGGGGGGAACACTGAAGCTTTCTTT. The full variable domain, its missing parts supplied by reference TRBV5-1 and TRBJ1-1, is KAGVTQTPRYLIKTRGQQVTLSCSPISGHRSVSWYQQTPGQGLQFLFEYFSETQRNKGNFPGRFSGRQFSNSRSEMNVSTLELGDSALYLCASRDGGNTEAFFGQGTRLTVV.

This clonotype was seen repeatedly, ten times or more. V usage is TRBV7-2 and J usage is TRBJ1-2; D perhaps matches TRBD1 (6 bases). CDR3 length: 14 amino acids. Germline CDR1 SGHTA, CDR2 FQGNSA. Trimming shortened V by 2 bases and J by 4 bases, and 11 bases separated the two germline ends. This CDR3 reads CASSLSRGGYGYTF. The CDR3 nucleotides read TGTGCCAGCAGCTTATCCAGGGGCGGCTATGGCTACACCTTC.

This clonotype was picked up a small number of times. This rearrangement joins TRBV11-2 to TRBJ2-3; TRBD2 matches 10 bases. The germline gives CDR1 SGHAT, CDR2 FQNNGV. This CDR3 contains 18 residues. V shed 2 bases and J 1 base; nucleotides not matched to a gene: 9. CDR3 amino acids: CASSLTSGTLLGTDTQYF. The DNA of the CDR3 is TGTGCCAGCAGCTTAACTAGCGGGACACTACTTGGCACAGATACGCAGTATTTT.

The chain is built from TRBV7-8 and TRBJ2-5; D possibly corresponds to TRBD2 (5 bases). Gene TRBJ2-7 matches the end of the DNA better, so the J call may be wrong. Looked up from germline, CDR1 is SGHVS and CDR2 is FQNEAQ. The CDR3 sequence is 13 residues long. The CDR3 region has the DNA TGTGCCAGCAGCACAGTAGTCCGGGGCGAGCAGTACTTC. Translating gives CASSTVVRGEQYF.

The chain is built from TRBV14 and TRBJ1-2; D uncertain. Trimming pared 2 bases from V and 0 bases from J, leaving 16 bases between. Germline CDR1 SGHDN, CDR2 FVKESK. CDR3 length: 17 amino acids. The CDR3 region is CASSQNLLIASNYGYTF. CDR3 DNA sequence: TGTGCCAGCAGCCAAAATCTCCTAATCGCTTCTAACTATGGCTACACCTTC.

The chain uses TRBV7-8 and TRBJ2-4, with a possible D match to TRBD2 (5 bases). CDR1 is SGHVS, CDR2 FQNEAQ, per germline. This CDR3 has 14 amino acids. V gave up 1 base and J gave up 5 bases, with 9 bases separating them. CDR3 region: CASSLVLGENIQYF. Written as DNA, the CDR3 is TGTGCCAGCAGCTTAGTTTTGGGAGAAAACATTCAGTACTTC.

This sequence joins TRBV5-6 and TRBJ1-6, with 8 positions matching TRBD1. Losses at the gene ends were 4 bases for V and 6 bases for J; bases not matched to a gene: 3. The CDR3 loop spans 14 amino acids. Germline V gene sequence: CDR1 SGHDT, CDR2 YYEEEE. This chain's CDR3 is CASSVTGVNSPLHF. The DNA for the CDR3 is TGTGCCAGCAGCGTGACAGGGGTTAATTCACCCCTCCACTTT. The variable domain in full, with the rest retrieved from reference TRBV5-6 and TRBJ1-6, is DAGVTQSPTHLIKTRGQQVTLRCSPKSGHDTVSWYQQALGQGPQFIFQYYEEEERQRGNFPDRFSGHQFPNYSSELNVNALLLGDSALYLCASSVTGVNSPLHFGNGTRLTVT.

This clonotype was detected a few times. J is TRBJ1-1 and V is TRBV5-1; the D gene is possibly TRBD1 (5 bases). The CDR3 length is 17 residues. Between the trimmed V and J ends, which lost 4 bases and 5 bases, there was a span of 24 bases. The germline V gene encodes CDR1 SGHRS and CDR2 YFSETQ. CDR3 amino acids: CASSVSRGAGIRTEAFF. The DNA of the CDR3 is TGCGCCAGCAGCGTCTCCCGGGGCGCGGGAATACGGACTGAAGCTTTCTTT.

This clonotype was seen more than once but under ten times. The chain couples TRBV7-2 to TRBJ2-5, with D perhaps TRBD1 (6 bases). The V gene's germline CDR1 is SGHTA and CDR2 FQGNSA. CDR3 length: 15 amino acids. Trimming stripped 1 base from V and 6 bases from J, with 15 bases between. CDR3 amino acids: CASSLVGGMVKTQYF. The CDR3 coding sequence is TGTGCCAGCAGCTTAGTAGGGGGTATGGTTAAGACCCAGTACTTC.

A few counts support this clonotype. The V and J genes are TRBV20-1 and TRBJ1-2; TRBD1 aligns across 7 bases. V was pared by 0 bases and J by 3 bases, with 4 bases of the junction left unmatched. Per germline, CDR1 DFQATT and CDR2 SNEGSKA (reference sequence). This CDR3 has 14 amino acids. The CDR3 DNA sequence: TGCAGTGCTAGAGAGGAGGGGGCGGACTATGGCTACACCTTC. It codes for CSAREEGADYGYTF.

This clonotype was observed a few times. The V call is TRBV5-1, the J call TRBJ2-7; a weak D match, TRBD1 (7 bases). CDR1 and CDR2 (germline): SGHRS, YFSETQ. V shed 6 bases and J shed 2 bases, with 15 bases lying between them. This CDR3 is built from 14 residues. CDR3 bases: TGCGCCAGCAACCCAGGGGGAGGAACCTACGAGCAGTACTTC. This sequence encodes CASNPGGGTYEQYF.

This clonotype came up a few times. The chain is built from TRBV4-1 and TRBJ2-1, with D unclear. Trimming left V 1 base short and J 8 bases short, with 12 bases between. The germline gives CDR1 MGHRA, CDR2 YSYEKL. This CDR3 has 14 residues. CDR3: CASSQGGTLDEQFF. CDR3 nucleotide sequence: TGCGCCAGCAGCCAAGGGGGTACTTTGGATGAGCAGTTCTTC.

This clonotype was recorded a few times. CDR3 in DNA: TGTGCCAGCAGCCAGGGCCATCGGGCCGAGCAGTACTTC. Its protein product is CASSQGHRAEQYF. This rearrangement joins TRBV3-1 to TRBJ2-5; D ambiguous. The J call is uncertain, as TRBJ2-7 better fits the DNA end. Germline values: CDR1 LGHDT, CDR2 YNNKEL (reference sequence). The CDR3 is 13 amino acids.

DNA of the CDR3: TGTGCCAGCACAGGACAGGGGGTCTATGGCTACACCTTC. Residues: CASTGQGVYGYTF. The chain couples TRBV12-3 or TRBV12-4 to TRBJ1-2; the match to TRBD1 covers 10 bases. With 7 bases clipped from V and 4 bases from J, the junction kept 3 bases outside the gene matches. This CDR3 contains 13 residues.

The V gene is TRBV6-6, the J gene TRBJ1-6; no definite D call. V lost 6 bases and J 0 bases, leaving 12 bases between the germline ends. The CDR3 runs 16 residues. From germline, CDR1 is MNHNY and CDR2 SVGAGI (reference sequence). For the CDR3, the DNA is TGTGCCAGCAGCCGGGCCCTGAGCTCCTATAATTCACCCCTCCACTTT. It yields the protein CASSRALSSYNSPLHF.

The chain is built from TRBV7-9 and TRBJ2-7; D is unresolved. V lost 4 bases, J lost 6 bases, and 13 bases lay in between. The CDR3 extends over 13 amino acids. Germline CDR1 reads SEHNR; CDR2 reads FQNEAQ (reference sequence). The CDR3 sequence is CASSSRPTPEQYF. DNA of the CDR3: TGTGCCAGCAGCTCCAGGCCGACACCCGAGCAGTACTTC.